What follows describes a single T cell receptor beta chain. Looked up from germline, CDR1 is SGHKS and CDR2 is YYEKEE (reference sequence). The CDR3 spans 15 residues. V was trimmed by 4 bases and J by 0 bases, leaving 8 bases between them. Survey-level TCR beta sequencing used the immunoSEQ assay. The protocol was immunoSEQ multiplex PCR, while the TCRdb copy is restricted to in-frame clones and leaves out a portion. Here the sample spans under 90,000 clones, over 85% being singletons. The clonotype originates from a man aged 40-49 years with rheumatoid arthritis. The sequenced sample consisted of PBMCs. The chain has TRBV5-5 and TRBJ2-6; no clear D gene. CDR3 nucleotide sequence: TGTGCCAGCAGCGCCGCTTACTCTGGGGCCAACGTCCTGACTTTC. Translation: CASSAAYSGANVLTF.